Listed below are T cell receptor beta chains from one sample, sequenced in a study of early T cells in non-severe SARS-CoV-2 infection. TCRdb passed the 5' RACE reads through MiXCR, listing each CDR3 protein once. The top ten clones hold approximately 1.5% of a sample with more than 65,000 distinct CDR3 sequences, roughly 13% of them seen once. Sample: whole blood. The receptors here all came from an adult who was a healthcare worker with PCR-confirmed SARS-CoV-2 infection or an uninfected control (not recorded which). The CDR3 runs from the conserved cysteine through the conserved F or W. The D gene is left open where the match is weak. Only part of the rows carry a size: once, few, many, or a class if the clone is expanded.

v_gene	abundance	j_gene	d_gene	CDR3aa	CDR3nt
TRBV30	few	TRBJ2-3	.	CAWSVGDFGTDTQYF	TGTGCCTGGAGTGTAGGGGACTTTGGCACAGATACGCAGTATTTT
TRBV7-8	once	TRBJ1-1	TRBD1	CASSKPGDRTEAFF	TGTGCCAGCAGCAAACCGGGGGACAGGACTGAAGCTTTCTTT
TRBV12-3/TRBV12-4	many	TRBJ1-1	.	CASSFGVTGTEAFF	TGTGCCAGCAGTTTCGGGGTGACAGGCACTGAAGCTTTCTTT
TRBV29-1	many	TRBJ2-3	.	CSVGRDSTDTQYF	TGCAGCGTTGGAAGGGACAGCACAGATACGCAGTATTTT
TRBV2	many	TRBJ1-2	.	CAIVGTQERRGYTF	TGTGCCATCGTCGGGACACAGGAACGCAGGGGCTACACCTTC
TRBV7-8	few	TRBJ1-6	.	CASSPQERNSPLHF	TGTGCCAGCAGCCCACAGGAGCGCAATTCACCCCTCCACTTT
TRBV2	.	TRBJ2-4	.	CASSEVAGVQYF	TGTGCCAGCAGTGAGGTGGCAGGCGTTCAGTACTTC
TRBV20-1	once	TRBJ1-5	.	CSAGNQPQHF	TGCAGTGCTGGCAATCAGCCCCAGCATTTT
TRBV5-6	many	TRBJ2-1	TRBD2	CASSRLAGDKNEQFF	TGTGCCAGCTCCCGGCTAGCGGGGGATAAAAATGAGCAGTTCTTC
TRBV11-2	.	TRBJ2-3	.	CASSLRDFHPSDTQYF	TGTGCCAGCAGCTTAAGGGACTTTCACCCCTCAGATACGCAGTATTTT
TRBV7-2	many	TRBJ2-5	TRBD2	CASSRTSGGYQETQYF	TGTGCCAGCAGCAGGACTAGCGGGGGGTACCAAGAGACCCAGTACTTC
TRBV28	few	TRBJ2-7	TRBD1	CASSPLRDRGYEQYF	TGTGCCAGCAGTCCCCTCCGGGACAGGGGATACGAGCAGTACTTC
TRBV20-1	.	TRBJ2-3	TRBD2	CSARSYGGLLTDTQYF	TGCAGTGCTAGAAGCTACGGGGGACTACTCACAGATACGCAGTATTTT
TRBV20-1	.	TRBJ2-3	.	CSAGPGTPTDTQYF	TGCAGTGCTGGCCCCGGGACACCAACAGATACGCAGTATTTT
TRBV6-2/TRBV6-3	many	TRBJ1-5	.	CASRAALGGNQPQHF	TGTGCCAGCAGGGCGGCCCTTGGTGGCAATCAGCCCCAGCATTTT
TRBV7-9	many	TRBJ2-5	TRBD2	CASSSSGDHQETQYF	TGTGCCAGCAGCTCTAGCGGGGACCATCAAGAGACCCAGTACTTC
TRBV20-1	few	TRBJ1-3	.	CSASSGAGGNTIYF	TGCAGTGCTTCCTCAGGGGCGGGGGGAAACACCATATATTTT
TRBV9	few	TRBJ1-1	.	CASSVVNPNTEAFF	TGTGCCAGCAGCGTAGTAAACCCGAACACTGAAGCTTTCTTT
TRBV7-2	.	TRBJ1-5	.	CASSPFRSQPQHF	TGTGCCAGCAGCCCGTTTCGGAGCCAGCCCCAGCATTTT
TRBV18	.	TRBJ2-1	.	CASSPRAGDVAGEQFF	TGTGCCAGCTCACCCAGGGCGGGTGACGTCGCGGGTGAGCAGTTCTTC
TRBV4-3	many	TRBJ1-4	TRBD1	CASSQDRGTADATNEKLFF	TGCGCCAGCAGCCAAGATCGGGGGACAGCGGACGCAACTAATGAAAAACTGTTTTTT
TRBV27	.	TRBJ2-7	.	CASSLKWGGSYEQYF	TGTGCCAGCAGTTTAAAGTGGGGCGGCTCCTACGAGCAGTACTTC
TRBV20-1	.	TRBJ2-3	.	CSAMMGWGTDTQYF	TGCAGTGCTATGATGGGGTGGGGCACAGATACGCAGTATTTT
TRBV5-1	few	TRBJ1-1	.	CASTRTVDTEAFF	TGCGCCAGCACCCGGACAGTTGACACTGAAGCTTTCTTT
TRBV9	many	TRBJ1-6	.	CASSVGQNSYYNSPLHF	TGTGCCAGCAGCGTAGGTCAGAACAGCTACTATAATTCACCCCTCCACTTT
TRBV2	.	TRBJ1-2	TRBD1	CASSGRQGSDGYTF	TGTGCCAGCAGTGGGCGACAGGGCTCGGATGGCTACACCTTC
TRBV14	many	TRBJ2-7	.	CASSQNRYREQYF	TGTGCCAGCAGCCAAAACCGCTACCGCGAGCAGTACTTC
TRBV5-6	few	TRBJ1-2	TRBD1	CASSFGTGGGNYGYTF	TGTGCCAGCAGCTTCGGGACAGGGGGCGGGAACTATGGCTACACCTTC
TRBV5-6	few	TRBJ1-1	.	CASSATGRTEAFF	TGTGCCAGCAGCGCAACAGGGCGCACTGAAGCTTTCTTT
TRBV11-2	many	TRBJ2-6	.	CASSLWSGRPSGANVLTF	TGTGCCAGCAGCTTATGGTCAGGGCGTCCCTCTGGGGCCAACGTCCTGACTTTC
TRBV3-1	many	TRBJ2-5	.	CASSQVIRGETQYF	TGTGCCAGCAGCCAAGTTATCAGGGGCGAGACCCAGTACTTC
TRBV18	.	TRBJ2-1	TRBD1	CASSRGTGGHEQFF	TGTGCCAGCTCACGTGGGACAGGGGGCCATGAGCAGTTCTTC
TRBV11-2	many	TRBJ1-1	.	CASSWNHQGRAFF	TGTGCCAGCAGCTGGAACCATCAGGGGCGTGCTTTCTTT
TRBV6-5	.	TRBJ1-4	TRBD1	CASSYSFGQGGNEKLFF	TGTGCCAGCAGTTACTCGTTCGGACAGGGGGGTAATGAAAAACTGTTTTTT
TRBV10-3	.	TRBJ1-1	.	CAIIRGTEAFF	TGTGCCATCATCCGAGGCACTGAAGCTTTCTTT
TRBV5-4	many	TRBJ2-7	.	CASSLGRKAYEQYF	TGTGCCAGCAGCTTGGGCAGGAAAGCCTACGAGCAGTACTTC
TRBV29-1	many	TRBJ2-5	.	CSVPWAEETQYF	TGCAGCGTCCCTTGGGCTGAAGAGACCCAGTACTTC
TRBV6-1	many	TRBJ2-5	TRBD2	CASSGGRYSGVQETQYF	TGTGCCAGCAGTGGGGGCCGGTATAGCGGGGTCCAAGAGACCCAGTACTTC
TRBV5-1	.	TRBJ2-7	.	CASSPWTEYEQCF	TGCGCCAGCAGCCCTTGGACAGAATACGAGCAGTGCTTC
TRBV4-1	many	TRBJ2-5	.	CASSQDLRETQYF	TGCGCCAGCAGCCAAGACCTTAGGGAGACCCAGTACTTC
TRBV9	.	TRBJ2-2	TRBD1	CASSVVQGHRELFF	TGTGCCAGCAGCGTAGTACAGGGGCACCGGGAGCTGTTTTTT
TRBV5-5	few	TRBJ2-5	.	CASSLGGATRQETQYF	TGTGCCAGCAGCTTGGGGGGCGCGACTAGACAAGAGACCCAGTACTTC
TRBV5-1	few	TRBJ1-2	.	CASSLDLRTNYGYTF	TGCGCCAGCAGCTTGGACCTGCGCACTAACTATGGCTACACCTTC
TRBV29-1	.	TRBJ2-7	TRBD1	CSVLFRDRLTYEQYF	TGCAGCGTACTCTTTCGGGACAGGTTAACCTACGAGCAGTACTTC
TRBV6-1	.	TRBJ2-7	.	CASSRSPGQVHEQYF	TGTGCCAGCAGTCGGAGCCCCGGGCAGGTCCACGAGCAGTACTTC
TRBV28	many	TRBJ2-1	.	CASRTGSYNEQFF	TGTGCCAGCAGGACAGGCTCCTACAATGAGCAGTTCTTC